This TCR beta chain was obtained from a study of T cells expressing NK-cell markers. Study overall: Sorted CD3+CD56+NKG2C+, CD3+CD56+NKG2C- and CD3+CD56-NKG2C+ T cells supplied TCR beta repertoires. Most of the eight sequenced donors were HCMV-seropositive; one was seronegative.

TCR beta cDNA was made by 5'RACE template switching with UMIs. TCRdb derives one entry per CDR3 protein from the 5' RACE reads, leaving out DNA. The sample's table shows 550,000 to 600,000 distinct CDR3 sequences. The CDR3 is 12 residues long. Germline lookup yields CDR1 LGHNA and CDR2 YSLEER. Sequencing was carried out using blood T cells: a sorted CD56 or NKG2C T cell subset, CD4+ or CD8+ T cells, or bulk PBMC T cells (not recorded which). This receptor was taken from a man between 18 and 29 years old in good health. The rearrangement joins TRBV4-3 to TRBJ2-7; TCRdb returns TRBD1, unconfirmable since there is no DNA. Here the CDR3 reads CAGDYRGIEQYF.